These T cell receptor beta chains were read from a single sample in a study of blood T cells in healthy people across ages. TCRdb passed the 5' RACE reads through MiXCR, listing each CDR3 protein once. This sample carries about 800,000 distinct CDR3 sequences, approximately 25% of them seen once, and the ten largest clones take around 3.6%. In addition, the sample was reused for a study of T cells of mothers and their children.

The specimen was blood. The receptors were gathered from a boy younger than 18 in good health. CDR3s include the opening cysteine and the closing phenylalanine or tryptophan. A D gene is named only where the DNA matches it firmly. Only some rows state a clone size, as once, few, many or a class for expanded clones.

TRBV29-1	few	TRBJ2-6	TRBD1	CSVATGQGPSSGANVLTF	TGCAGCGTCGCCACAGGACAGGGCCCAAGCTCTGGGGCCAACGTCCTGACTTTC
TRBV27	few	TRBJ2-7	TRBD1	CASRPNRGTPYEQYF	TGTGCCAGCAGGCCGAACAGGGGTACCCCCTACGAGCAGTACTTC
TRBV28	few	TRBJ2-7	NA	CASRDRTAGSYEQYF	TGTGCCAGTCGAGACAGGACCGCAGGCTCCTACGAGCAGTACTTC
TRBV7-2	NA	TRBJ2-3	NA	CASSLVGGSGTDTQYF	TGTGCCAGCAGCTTGGTGGGGGGATCGGGCACAGATACGCAGTATTTT
TRBV21-1	NA	TRBJ2-4	NA	CASSILGGDIQYF	TGTGCCAGCAGCATCCTGGGGGGAGACATTCAGTACTTC
TRBV27	NA	TRBJ1-5	NA	CASSRSYSNQPQHF	TGTGCCAGCAGCCGTAGTTATAGCAATCAGCCCCAGCATTTT
TRBV28	NA	TRBJ1-3	NA	CASSFAPGRSVALSSGNTIYF	TGTGCCAGCAGTTTCGCCCCGGGGCGGAGTGTGGCTTTGAGCTCTGGAAACACCATATATTTT
TRBV5-1	few	TRBJ2-2	NA	CASSLAAGNTGELFF	TGCGCCAGCAGCTTGGCCGCGGGGAACACCGGGGAGCTGTTTTTT
TRBV11-2	NA	TRBJ2-5	NA	CASSFVVGGKETQYF	TGTGCCAGCAGCTTTGTAGTAGGGGGAAAAGAGACCCAGTACTTC
TRBV12-3/TRBV12-4	NA	TRBJ2-3	NA	CASSLVLLDTQYF	TGTGCCAGCAGTTTAGTCCTGCTCGATACGCAGTATTTT
TRBV6-1	NA	TRBJ1-1	NA	CASGSGSVTKAFF	TGTGCCAGCGGATCCGGTTCAGTGACGAAAGCTTTCTTT
TRBV20-1	NA	TRBJ2-6	TRBD2	CSARDKASGTAGANVLTF	TGCAGTGCTAGAGATAAGGCTAGCGGGACTGCTGGGGCCAACGTCCTGACTTTC
TRBV11-2	few	TRBJ1-3	NA	CASSLGPSSSGNTIYF	TGTGCCAGCAGCTTAGGGCCCTCCTCCTCTGGAAACACCATATATTTT
TRBV9	NA	TRBJ2-7	NA	CASSALPGTEQYF	TGTGCCAGCAGCGCTTTACCAGGGACCGAGCAGTACTTC
TRBV5-4	once	TRBJ2-7	NA	CASSAGTGVEWPLHEQYF	TGTGCCAGCAGCGCGGGGACGGGGGTGGAATGGCCCCTCCACGAGCAGTACTTC